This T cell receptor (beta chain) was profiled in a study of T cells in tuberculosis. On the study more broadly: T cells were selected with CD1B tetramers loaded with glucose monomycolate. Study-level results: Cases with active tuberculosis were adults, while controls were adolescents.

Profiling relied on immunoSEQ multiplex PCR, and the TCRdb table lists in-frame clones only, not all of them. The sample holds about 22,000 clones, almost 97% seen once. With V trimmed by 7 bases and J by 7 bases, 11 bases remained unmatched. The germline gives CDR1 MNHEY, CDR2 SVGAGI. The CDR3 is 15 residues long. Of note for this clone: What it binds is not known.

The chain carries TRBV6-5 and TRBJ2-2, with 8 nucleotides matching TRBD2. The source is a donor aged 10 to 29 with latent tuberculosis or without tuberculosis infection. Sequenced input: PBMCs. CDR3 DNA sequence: TGTGCCAGCATGTGGGCGGGAGGAGTGGGCGGGGAGCTGTTTTTT. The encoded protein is CASMWAGGVGGELFF.